This T cell receptor beta chain originates from a study of cytomegalovirus exposure and HLA in healthy donors. The PCR made use of 60 Vbeta and 13 Jbeta primers. The data were produced by immunoSEQ multiplex PCR, yet TCRdb's version contains in-frame clones alone and is incomplete. The sample consists of 100,000 to 150,000 clones, roughly 77% of them appearing once. What was sequenced was PBMCs. This receptor was obtained from a man aged 18 to 35 in good health and CMV-seronegative.

The DNA of the CDR3 is TGTGCCAGCAGTCGTGGACAGGGTAGCACCGGGGAGCTGTTTTTT. It specifies CASSRGQGSTGELFF. This chain joins TRBV2 and TRBJ2-2, with 8 bases identical to TRBD1. V shed 5 bases and J 4 bases; nucleotides not matched to a gene: 6. Germline lookup yields CDR1 SNHLY and CDR2 FYNNEI. CDR3 length equals 15 residues.